The 2 T cell receptor beta chains presented below share a single source sample, sequenced in a study of T cell changes during pregnancy in multiple sclerosis. This table comes from immunoSEQ multiplex PCR, and its TCRdb copy is limited to in-frame clones, with some not included. This sample has 40,000 to 55,000 clones, with approximately 92% found just once. This specimen was CD8+ T cells from peripheral blood mononuclear cells, taken in the second trimester of pregnancy. Every receptor here comes from a female donor with multiple sclerosis, enrolled in a pregnancy study.

The chain has TRBV15 and TRBJ2-7; 11 nucleotides agree with TRBD2. CDR1 LNHNV and CDR2 YYDKDF come from the germline V gene (reference sequence). Trimming at V came to 0 bases and at J to 3 bases, leaving 1 base not matched to a gene. The CDR3 extends over 15 amino acids. The DNA for the CDR3 is TGTGCCACCAGCAGAGATCTAGCGGGGGGCTACGAGCAGTACTTC. Translation gives CATSRDLAGGYEQYF.

The gene calls are TRBV29-1 and TRBJ1-2; D is undetermined. The CDR3 runs to 11 residues. CDR1 SQVTM and CDR2 ANQGSEA come from the germline V gene. The DNA for the CDR3 is TGCAACGCTGAATCTGAGATCGACTACACCTTC. It yields the protein CNAESEIDYTF.